The source of this T cell receptor (beta chain) is a study of blood T cells in healthy people across ages. Primers used in a second PCR of roughly 7 to 11 cycles were a sample-barcoded 5' primer and a J-beta primer mix. Each cDNA was tagged by a template-switch adaptor containing 12 random nucleotides. MiXCR, applied by TCRdb to the 5' RACE reads, yields one record per CDR3 protein. Among 1.5 million to 2 million distinct CDR3 sequences listed, about 50% were seen once. Sequencing input: blood. This receptor was obtained from a woman in her forties in good health.

CDR3 protein: CASSLTRSVETQYF. The CDR3 coding sequence is TGTGCCAGCAGTCTGACTAGGAGTGTCGAGACCCAGTACTTC. This chain links TRBV7-2 with TRBJ2-5; perhaps TRBD2 as D (6 bases). The CDR3 has 14 amino acids. Germline V gene data show CDR1 as SGHTA and CDR2 as FQGNSA. Trimming shortened V by 6 bases and J by 5 bases, and 16 bases separated the two germline ends. The full variable domain, completed using reference TRBV7-2 and TRBJ2-5, is GAGVSQSPSNKVTEKGKDVELRCDPISGHTALYWYRQSLGQGLEFLIYFQGNSAPDKSGLPSDRFSAERTGGSVSTLTIQRTQQEDSAVYLCASSLTRSVETQYFGPGTRLLVL.